What follows are 7 T cell receptor beta chains derived from one specimen sequenced in a study of regulatory T cells in long-lasting Graves disease. TCR beta libraries were built with iRepertoire HTBI primers and Arm-PCR of CDR3 regions. TCRdb reprocessed the multiplex PCR reads via MiXCR and lists one record per CDR3 protein. Of 450,000 or so distinct CDR3 sequences listed, about a fifth are singletons. This sample's time point: persistent/refractory GD, antithyroid drugs over 5 years with positive TRAb. Making the TCR library involved RNA that had been extracted from PBMCs. The specimen comprised peripheral blood mononuclear cells (PBMCs), sampled when the disease was refractory, from a patient treated with antithyroid drugs. All receptors derive from a female donor with Graves disease.

At least ten counts were recorded for this clonotype. This chain connects TRBV14 to TRBJ2-7, with TRBD1 as a possible D gene (5 bases). Between the trimmed V and J ends, which lost 0 bases and 4 bases, there was a span of 13 bases. The CDR3 runs 15 residues. The germline V gene encodes CDR1 SGHDN and CDR2 FVKESK. CDR3 in amino acids: CASSQDLGPSYEQYF. CDR3 sequence (DNA): TGTGCCAGCAGCCAAGATCTGGGGCCATCGTACGAGCAGTACTTC.

CDR3: CASSQAGVLGYSPLHF. DNA for the CDR3: TGCGCCAGCAGCCAAGCTGGCGTTTTGGGGTACTCACCCCTCCACTTT. The rearrangement uses TRBV4-1 and TRBJ1-6, with no clear D. V was clipped by 1 base and J by 10 bases, with 17 bases between them. Per the germline V gene, CDR1 is MGHRA and CDR2 is YSYEKL. This CDR3 spans 16 amino acids.

This clonotype was counted a few times. V and J are TRBV5-1 and TRBJ2-7; tentative D call: TRBD2 (5 bases). Germline V CDR1 and CDR2: SGHRS, YFSETQ. Trimming pared 1 base from V and 8 bases from J, leaving 16 bases between. The CDR3 covers 14 residues. CDR3 in DNA: TGCGCCAGCAGCTTGTGGAACAGCGGTGGACAGCAGTACTTC. Protein: CASSLWNSGGQQYF.

This clonotype occurred many times. CDR3 loop: CASSLGYFLAVHF. CDR3 DNA: TGTGCCAGCAGTTTGGGGTATTTTTTGGCGGTGCATTTT. This chain joins TRBV28 and TRBJ1-5; D gene ambiguous. Germline V CDR1 and CDR2: MDHEN, SYDVKM. Trimming cost V 3 bases and J 15 bases, with 18 bases left between them. The CDR3 has 13 residues. Complete variable domain (other parts from reference TRBV28 and TRBJ1-5): DVKVTQSSRYLVKRTGEKVFLECVQDMDHENMFWYRQDPGLGLRLIYFSYDVKMKEKGDIPEGYSVSREKKERFSLILESASTNQTSMYLCASSLGYFLAVHFGDGTRLSIL.

This clonotype was observed at least ten times. The chain couples TRBV12-3 or TRBV12-4 to TRBJ2-4, with D hard to call. The germline V and J ends were trimmed by 1 base and 0 bases, with 7 bases remaining between them. This CDR3 has 15 residues. This CDR3 reads CASSLGTVAKNIQYF. DNA for the CDR3: TGTGCCAGCAGTTTAGGAACAGTAGCCAAAAACATTCAGTACTTC.

This clonotype was seen only a few times. The V and J genes are TRBV6-5 and TRBJ2-2; 8 nucleotides align to TRBD2. The CDR3 covers 15 residues. CDR1 and CDR2 from the germline V gene are MNHEY and SVGAGI. The V and J ends lost 2 bases and 4 bases, in that order; junction bases with no gene match: 3. CDR3 loop: CASSYRLAGTGELFF. The CDR3 DNA follows: TGTGCCAGCAGTTACAGGCTAGCGGGCACCGGGGAGCTGTTTTTT.

This clonotype was seen repeatedly, ten times or more. The V gene is TRBV11-2, the J gene TRBJ2-7, with 9 bases matching TRBD2. The V gene end was trimmed by 0 bases and the J gene end by 0 bases; junction bases not matched to a gene: 12. This CDR3 has 19 amino acids. Germline-derived CDR1 and CDR2 are SGHAT and FQNNGV. CDR3 coding DNA: TGTGCCAGCAGCTTAGAGGTAGGGAGCGGGAGGCTTAGCTCCTACGAGCAGTACTTC. Amino acid sequence: CASSLEVGSGRLSSYEQYF. Full variable domain (missing parts from reference TRBV11-2 and TRBJ2-7): EAGVAQSPRYKIIEKRQSVAFWCNPISGHATLYWYQQILGQGPKLLIQFQNNGVVDDSQLPKDRFSAERLKGVDSTLKIQPAKLEDSAVYLCASSLEVGSGRLSSYEQYFGPGTRLTVT.